Below are 26 T cell receptor beta chains sequenced from a single sample in a study of T cells in Graves' hyperthyroidism and ophthalmopathy (dated by TCRdb to about 2019). The library came from multiplex PCR. This sample was sequenced with an Illumina HiSeq 2000. Amplification of TCR beta CDR3 regions was carried out from RNA transcripts. The TCR CDR3 was subjected to a first round of RT-PCR using the HTBI primer set and the Qiagen OneStep RT-PCR kit. TCRdb redid the processing of the public reads, applying fastp at Q25 and MiXCR, and retained in-frame beta chains. Rows are combined by CDR3 protein, so each entry shows the most common genes and DNA. For this sample the table gives over 350,000 distinct CDR3 sequences, of which approximately 15% were detected only once. Roughly an eighth of the sample lies in the top ten. Sequenced sample: blood. These receptor sequences come from a man aged 18 to 29 with Graves' ophthalmopathy.

This clonotype was seen at least ten times. The V and J genes are TRBV19 and TRBJ2-7, with 9 bases aligning to TRBD2. V lost 5 bases to trimming and J lost 1 base; unmatched junction nucleotides: 6. Germline V gene sequence: CDR1 LNHDA, CDR2 SQIVND (reference sequence). This CDR3 spans 15 amino acids. CDR3 sequence: CASSFGLASSYEQYF. The CDR3 region has the DNA TGTGCCAGTAGTTTCGGACTAGCGTCTTCCTACGAGCAGTACTTC.

The chain employs TRBV7-9 and TRBJ2-4; D gene uncertain. There are 14 residues in the CDR3. V dropped 5 bases and J dropped 5 bases, with 13 bases sitting between them. Germline V gene sequence: CDR1 SEHNR, CDR2 FQNEAQ (reference sequence). The CDR3 region is CASSHDWSENIQYF. In DNA form, the CDR3 reads TGTGCCAGCAGCCACGACTGGAGTGAAAACATTCAGTACTTC.

About this clonotype itself: A much larger clone differs by one base, so this may be a read error. The V gene is TRBV11-2, the J gene TRBJ1-3; no firm D call. The CDR3 has 14 amino acids. CDR1 SGHAT and CDR2 FQNNGV come from the germline V gene. The V end was cut by 5 bases, the J end by 5 bases, with 13 bases between. The CDR3 is CASSVSGGRNTIYF. The CDR3 DNA reads TGTGCCAGCAGCGTATCTGGAGGCCGAAACACCATATATTTT.

This clonotype was seen more than once but under ten times. The rearrangement links TRBV6-1 to TRBJ1-5; TRBD1 matches 8 bases. V gave up 6 bases and J gave up 0 bases; unmatched junction bases: 7. The germline V gene encodes CDR1 MNHNS and CDR2 SASEGT. This CDR3 region has 16 residues. CDR3 sequence (DNA): TGTGCCAGCAGAAGCGGACAGGGAAATAGCAATCAGCCCCAGCATTTT. This encodes CASRSGQGNSNQPQHF.

There are many counts of this clonotype. V gene TRBV6-5 combines with J gene TRBJ1-2; D ambiguous. Trimming took 0 bases from V and 4 from J, leaving 12 bases between them. The CDR3 has 15 residues. Germline CDR1 is MNHEY and CDR2 is SVGAGI. In DNA form, the CDR3 reads TGTGCCAGCAGTTACTCGAGGGTGGGGAGCTATGGCTACACCTTC. Translation gives CASSYSRVGSYGYTF.

This sequence joins TRBV6-1 and TRBJ2-7, with D perhaps matching TRBD2 (6 bases). CDR1 MNHNS and CDR2 SASEGT come from the germline V gene. CDR3 size: 11 residues. The V and J ends lost 7 bases and 6 bases respectively, with 10 bases between them. DNA of the CDR3: TGTGCCAGCATTCCCGGGGGCGAGCAGTACTTC. It translates to CASIPGGEQYF.

The sample holds many counts of this clonotype. This sequence joins TRBV24-1 and TRBJ2-7, with D perhaps matching TRBD1 (7 bases). With 10 bases removed from V and 3 bases from J, the gap between germline ends came to 12 bases. The length of the CDR3 is 12 residues. Germline V gene data show CDR1 as KGHDR and CDR2 as SFDVKD. The CDR3 sequence is CATAGGNYEQYF. For the CDR3, the DNA is TGTGCCACGGCAGGGGGGAACTACGAGCAGTACTTC.

This clonotype was picked up many times. The J gene is TRBJ2-7, the V gene TRBV10-3; TRBD2 is a possible D gene (6 bases). Germline loops: CDR1 ENHRY, CDR2 SYGVKD. The V and J ends lost 5 bases and 4 bases respectively, with 27 bases between them. CDR3 length equals 18 residues. In DNA, the CDR3 is TGTGCCATCAGTTTTTCAACTAGCTTACGTACATCACGATACGAGCAGTACTTC. It yields the protein CAISFSTSLRTSRYEQYF.

This clonotype turned up a few times. In nucleotides, the CDR3 is TGTGCCAGCAGCTTGCAGGCGTCTAACTATGGCTACACCTTC. Translation: CASSLQASNYGYTF. The chain couples TRBV11-2 to TRBJ1-2; D is uncertain. This CDR3 spans 14 amino acids. Trimming removed 3 bases at V and 0 bases at J, with 8 bases between. From germline, CDR1 is SGHAT and CDR2 FQNNGV.

Only a few counts were recorded for this clonotype. The chain has TRBV6-1 and TRBJ2-1, with D possibly being TRBD1 (6 bases). The CDR3 sequence is 15 residues long. Trimming took off 6 bases at V and 1 base at J, with 13 bases between the two ends. Germline V gene lookup returns CDR1 MNHNS and CDR2 SASEGT. The DNA of the CDR3 is TGTGCCAGCAGCCCAGGGGTGGGGTCCTACAATGAGCAGTTCTTC. It specifies CASSPGVGSYNEQFF.

On this clonotype itself: Germline and junction disagree at one end, which may indicate a read error. This CDR3 reads CASSREETMNTGAFF. The CDR3 DNA is TGTGCCAGCTCCCGGGAAGAAACAATGAACACTGGAGCTTTCTTT. The chain employs TRBV18 and TRBJ1-1; D remains unclear. The length of the CDR3 is 15 residues. CDR1 is KGHSH, CDR2 LQKENI, per germline.

This clonotype has at least ten counts. V is TRBV11-2 and J is TRBJ2-5; perhaps D is TRBD1 or TRBD2 (5 bases each). V was trimmed by 6 bases and J by 0 bases, leaving 17 bases between them. CDR3 length: 16 amino acids. The germline V gene encodes CDR1 SGHAT and CDR2 FQNNGV. The CDR3: CASSPPGTEYQETQYF. As DNA, the CDR3 is TGTGCCAGCAGTCCTCCCGGGACGGAGTACCAAGAGACCCAGTACTTC.

This clonotype was picked up many times. CDR3 region: CSAAPAWGSGYNEQFF. The CDR3 nucleotides are TGCAGTGCTGCCCCAGCCTGGGGTAGCGGTTACAATGAGCAGTTCTTC. The chain joins TRBV20-1 to TRBJ2-1; TRBD2 is a possible D gene (6 bases). The CDR3 runs 16 residues. Germline CDR1 and CDR2: DFQATT and SNEGSKA (reference sequence). V was trimmed by 5 bases and J by 4 bases, leaving 21 bases between them.

This clonotype was observed at least ten times. This rearrangement joins TRBV2 to TRBJ2-1; weak D call: TRBD1 (5 bases). The CDR3 is 15 amino acids. Between the trimmed V and J ends, which lost 3 bases and 8 bases, there was a span of 17 bases. CDR1 SNHLY and CDR2 FYNNEI come from the germline V gene. CDR3 in amino acids: CASSEGDSIFDEQFF. The CDR3 nucleotides read TGTGCCAGCAGTGAGGGTGACAGTATCTTCGATGAGCAGTTCTTC. Filled out from reference TRBV2 and TRBJ2-1, the complete variable domain reads EPEVTQTPSHQVTQMGQEVILRCVPISNHLYFYWYRQILGQKVEFLVSFYNNEISEKSEIFDDQFSVERPDGSNFTLKIRSTKLEDSAMYFCASSEGDSIFDEQFFGPGTRLTVL.

The sample holds many counts of this clonotype. V and J are TRBV20-1 and TRBJ1-2; no clear D gene. The germline V gene has CDR1 DFQATT and CDR2 SNEGSKA (reference sequence). The V end was cut by 6 bases, the J end by 4 bases, with 15 bases between. CDR3 length: 13 residues. CDR3 sequence reads: CSAYSPGVYGYTF. In DNA, the CDR3 is TGCAGTGCCTACTCCCCCGGGGTCTATGGCTACACCTTC.

This clonotype came up a few times. The V gene is TRBV7-9, the J gene TRBJ2-2; D not certain. CDR1 is SEHNR and CDR2 is FQNEAQ in the germline V gene (reference sequence). Between the trimmed V and J ends, which lost 4 bases and 8 bases, there was a span of 14 bases. The CDR3 sequence is 14 residues long. The chain's CDR3 is CASSSVPYTGELFF. The DNA of the CDR3 is TGTGCCAGCAGCTCAGTGCCGTATACGGGGGAGCTGTTTTTT.

This clonotype has at least ten counts. The V gene is TRBV6-5, the J gene TRBJ2-3; D is possibly TRBD1 (6 bases). The CDR3 length is 14 residues. Trimming took 2 bases from V and 1 from J, leaving 7 bases between them. Germline V gene sequence: CDR1 MNHEY, CDR2 SVGAGI. CDR3 protein: CASSYRQGTDTQYF. DNA for the CDR3: TGTGCCAGCAGTTACAGACAGGGCACAGATACGCAGTATTTT.

This clonotype came up a few times. The genes are TRBV9 and TRBJ1-5, with 7 bases that match TRBD1. This CDR3 has 15 residues. V shed 2 bases, J shed 0 bases, and the junction held 2 bases outside the gene matches. Germline V lookup: CDR1 SGDLS, CDR2 YYNGEE. As DNA, the CDR3 is TGTGCCAGCAGCGTGGAGGGGGCTAGCAATCAGCCCCAGCATTTT. This gives the protein CASSVEGASNQPQHF. The variable domain in full, with the rest retrieved from reference TRBV9 and TRBJ1-5, is DSGVTQTPKHLITATGQRVTLRCSPRSGDLSVYWYQQSLDQGLQFLIQYYNGEERAKGNILERFSAQQFPDLHSELNLSSLELGDSALYFCASSVEGASNQPQHFGDGTRLSIL.

This clonotype has ten or more counts. The CDR3 coding sequence is TGTGCCATCCCCTTGGGGGCGGGGGATCCATCCTACGAGCAGTACTTC. This codes for CAIPLGAGDPSYEQYF. The rearrangement links TRBV10-3 to TRBJ2-7; D may be TRBD2 (7 bases). There are 16 residues in the CDR3. V shed 8 bases and J shed 1 base, with 21 bases lying between them. Germline-derived CDR1 and CDR2 are ENHRY and SYGVKD.

Points on this clonotype: Since a much larger clone is just one base distant, this may be a read error. The rearrangement joins TRBV20-1 to TRBJ2-2; D is uncertain. The better agreement between TRBJ1-1 and the DNA end casts doubt on the J call. Germline V gene sequence: CDR1 DFQATT, CDR2 SNEGSKA (reference sequence). CDR3 length equals 17 residues. The CDR3 loop is CSSPPTKLGLENTGAFF. The CDR3 DNA is TGCAGTTCCCCCCCCACTAAGCTCGGGTTGGAGAACACTGGAGCTTTCTTT.

The table lists this clonotype with many counts. The rearrangement links TRBV12-3 or TRBV12-4 to TRBJ1-1, with 10 bases matching TRBD1. The CDR3 consists of 14 residues. J was trimmed by 2 bases and V by 4 bases; bases with no gene match: 1. The CDR3 reads CASSWTGGNTEAFF. CDR3 DNA sequence: TGTGCCAGCAGTTGGACAGGGGGTAACACTGAAGCTTTCTTT.

This clonotype was seen repeatedly, ten times or more. The V call is TRBV4-1, the J call TRBJ2-7; the D is unclear. Germline values: CDR1 MGHRA, CDR2 YSYEKL. The V end was cut by 1 base, the J end by 2 bases, with 12 bases between. CDR3 length: 15 residues. CDR3 DNA: TGCGCCAGCAGCCAAGCTCCCCCAGGACCCTACGAGCAGTACTTC. Its protein is CASSQAPPGPYEQYF.

The sample holds a few counts of this clonotype. The rearrangement links TRBV6-1 to TRBJ2-7; 8 nucleotides agree with TRBD1. The CDR3 is 13 amino acids. Germline assignment: CDR1 MNHNS and CDR2 SASEGT. J was trimmed by 6 bases and V by 7 bases; bases with no gene match: 8. CDR3 protein: CASTSGGSGEQYF. As DNA, the CDR3 is TGTGCCAGCACCTCAGGGGGCTCGGGCGAGCAGTACTTC.

In this sample, this clonotype turned up many times. The rearrangement uses TRBV11-2 and TRBJ2-7, with TRBD2 identical over 7 bases. The CDR3 consists of 14 residues. Germline CDR1 is SGHAT and CDR2 is FQNNGV. Trimming cost V 3 bases and J 1 base; bases outside gene matches: 3. CDR3 region: CASSFGGGSYEQYF. The CDR3 DNA reads TGTGCCAGCAGCTTCGGGGGAGGGTCCTACGAGCAGTACTTC.

There are many counts of this clonotype. This chain connects TRBV6-1 to TRBJ2-7, with 9 nucleotides matching TRBD1. V lost 3 bases, J lost 1 base, and 4 bases stayed unmatched. The CDR3 contains 15 residues. From germline, CDR1 is MNHNS and CDR2 SASEGT. The CDR3 reads CASSETGQGSYEQYF. The CDR3 DNA sequence: TGTGCCAGCAGTGAGACGGGACAGGGTTCCTACGAGCAGTACTTC.

The chain combines TRBV25-1 with TRBJ1-1; D ambiguous. V gave up 0 bases and J gave up 3 bases, with 8 bases separating them. Germline V gene data show CDR1 as MGHDK and CDR2 as SYGVNS. CDR3 size: 14 residues. The CDR3 protein is CASSEYLSDTEAFF. CDR3 nucleotide sequence: TGTGCCAGCAGTGAATATCTGTCGGACACTGAAGCTTTCTTT.